The source of this TCR beta chain is a study of blood T cell repertoires in COVID-19. The CDR3 length is 15 residues. Deletions cut 5 bases from V and 2 bases from J, with 13 bases between. The germline CDR1 and CDR2 sequences are MDHEN and SYDVKM. Generated by immunoSEQ multiplex PCR, the TCRdb table keeps only in-frame clones and is missing some. The table shows 200,000 to 250,000 clones, with around 81% occurring only once. This clone was found once. This clonotype was obtained from a man aged 25 to 40 who had recovered from COVID-19. The rearrangement uses TRBV28 and TRBJ1-5; D unresolved. Source material: peripheral blood. The CDR3 loop reads CASSRIRVGNQPQHF. CDR3 bases: TGTGCCAGCAGTCGGATTCGGGTTGGCAATCAGCCCCAGCATTTT.